In its sample, the clone carrying this T cell receptor (beta chain) was seen once. Its antigen is not known. The data stem from a study of shared clonotypes between healthy human individuals. Broader study findings: Sequencing depth was a factor that was expected to affect clonotype sharing among donors. It was observed that 5% to 6% of naive CD4 clonotypes were shared across four donors. Unshared clonotypes carried lower generation probabilities than those common to all four donors. In having few donors, the study represented limited genetic and exposure-history diversity.

Profiling relied on immunoSEQ multiplex PCR, and the TCRdb table lists in-frame clones only, not all of them. This table holds around 610,000 clones, about 95% found once. CD8 cells classed as naive were CD45RO-negative and positively selected for CCR7, excluding terminally differentiated effector memory CD45RA+ cells. Trimming pared 3 bases from V and 6 bases from J, leaving 9 bases between. The CDR3 extends over 13 amino acids. Germline CDR1 reads SGHDT; CDR2 reads YYEEEE. This TCR was recovered from a woman in her twenties or thirties in good health. Sequencing was done on a sample of naive CD8+ T cells sorted from blood. The rearrangement links TRBV5-6 to TRBJ2-2; maybe TRBD1 (5 bases). The CDR3 DNA reads TGTGCCAGCAGCTCAGGGCCCGCCGGGGAGCTGTTTTTT. This gives the protein CASSSGPAGELFF.